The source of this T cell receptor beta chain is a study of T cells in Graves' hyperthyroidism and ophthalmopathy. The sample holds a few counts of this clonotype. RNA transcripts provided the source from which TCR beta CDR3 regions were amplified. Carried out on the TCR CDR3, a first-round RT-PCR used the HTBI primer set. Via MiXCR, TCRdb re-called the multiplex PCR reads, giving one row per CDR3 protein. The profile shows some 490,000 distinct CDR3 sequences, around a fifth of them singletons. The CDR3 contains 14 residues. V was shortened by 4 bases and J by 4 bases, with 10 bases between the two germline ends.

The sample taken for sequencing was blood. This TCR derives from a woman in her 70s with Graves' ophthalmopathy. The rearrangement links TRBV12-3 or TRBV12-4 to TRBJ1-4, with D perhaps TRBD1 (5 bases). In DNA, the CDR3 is TGTGCCAGCAGTTGGTCTGGGGGTAATGAAAAACTGTTTTTT. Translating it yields CASSWSGGNEKLFF.